This T cell receptor beta chain emerged from a study of PD-L1 blockade in urothelial cancer. At the level of the study: Each patient had 0 to 3 earlier chemotherapy regimens. The authors examined blood 3 weeks (second dose) and 6 weeks after treatment start. Peripheral blood specimens exhibited a median yield of approximately 150,000 T cells.

Time point described: pretreatment peripheral blood. Trimming left V 2 bases short and J 1 base short, with 6 bases between. There are 14 residues in the CDR3. Germline CDR1 and CDR2: SGHNT and YYREEE (reference sequence). Profiled with immunoSEQ multiplex PCR; TCRdb holds only in-frame clones, not every one. The sample contains 85,000 to 95,000 clones, roughly 90% of which appear only once. The TCR was taken from an elderly woman with urothelial cancer. V and J are TRBV5-4 and TRBJ1-4; weak D call: TRBD1 (6 bases). The sequenced sample was PBMCs, obtained around atezolizumab (anti-PD-L1) treatment. CDR3 loop: CASSLQGTNEKLFF. The CDR3 DNA sequence: TGTGCCAGCAGCTTACAGGGAACTAATGAAAAACTGTTTTTT.